These 17 T cell receptor beta chains came from one sample sequenced in a study of blood T cell repertoires in COVID-19. Sequencing was performed with immunoSEQ multiplex PCR; in TCRdb, only in-frame clones are kept and a portion is missing. The sample contains about 400,000 clones, around nine tenths of which appear only once. Sample: PBMCs or T cells enriched from blood (not recorded which). The receptor set was obtained from a woman under 40 who had recovered from COVID-19.

This clone occurred once. The V gene is TRBV5-6, the J gene TRBJ2-1; 7 positions match TRBD1. The CDR3 spans 16 residues. CDR1 is SGHDT, CDR2 YYEEEE, per germline. With 3 bases clipped from V and 0 bases from J, the junction kept 6 bases outside the gene matches. The CDR3 DNA reads as TGTGCCAGCAGCTCGGTGACAGGGAGCTCCTACAATGAGCAGTTCTTC. Its protein is CASSSVTGSSYNEQFF.

V usage is TRBV2 and J usage is TRBJ2-1; 8 bases align to TRBD2. The V gene's germline CDR1 is SNHLY and CDR2 FYNNEI. This CDR3 contains 14 residues. After removal of 8 bases from V and 6 bases from J, the junction contained 9 bases not matched to a gene. The CDR3 coding sequence is TGTGCCAGCGGGCCCGGGACTAGGATCAATGAGCAGTTCTTC. Encoded protein: CASGPGTRINEQFF.

This rearrangement joins TRBV29-1 to TRBJ2-7; the match to TRBD2 covers 7 bases. Trimming at V came to 0 bases and at J to 5 bases, leaving 7 bases not matched to a gene. Germline lookup yields CDR1 SQVTM and CDR2 ANQGSEA. The CDR3 has 14 residues. The CDR3 region has the DNA TGCAGCGTTGAAGAGATGAGCGGGACCAACGAGCAGTACTTC. As protein: CSVEEMSGTNEQYF.

The chain joins TRBV4-1 to TRBJ1-5, with 7 positions matching TRBD1. The length of the CDR3 is 14 residues. The germline gives CDR1 MGHRA, CDR2 YSYEKL. The ends lost 0 bases at V and 6 bases at J; junction bases unmatched: 2. Written as DNA, the CDR3 is TGCGCCAGCAGCCAAGATGACAGGGTTCAGCCCCAGCATTTT. Amino acids: CASSQDDRVQPQHF.

The chain recombines TRBV28 with TRBJ1-1, with D maybe TRBD1 (5 bases). Trimming took 7 bases from V and 5 from J, leaving 17 bases between them. This CDR3 is built from 14 residues. CDR1 and CDR2 (germline): MDHEN, SYDVKM. DNA of the CDR3: TGTGCCAGCAAGGTGGGTGGGGCGCAGACTGAAGCTTTCTTT. Translation: CASKVGGAQTEAFF.

The chain has TRBV6-5 and TRBJ2-1, with a tentative D call TRBD2 (6 bases). V lost 2 bases, J lost 4 bases, and 15 bases lay in between. CDR1 and CDR2 (germline): MNHEY, SVGAGI. The CDR3 totals 16 residues. The CDR3 DNA sequence: TGTGCCAGCAGTTACCAAGGGACTGGCCCGTACAATGAGCAGTTCTTC. Amino acids: CASSYQGTGPYNEQFF.

The chain has TRBV4-1 and TRBJ1-2; 7 nucleotides line up with TRBD1. Trimming at V came to 1 base and at J to 6 bases, leaving 5 bases not matched to a gene. In germline, CDR1 is MGHRA, CDR2 YSYEKL. This CDR3 has 14 residues. The CDR3 region is CASSQVRGRDGYTF. The CDR3, as DNA: TGCGCCAGCAGCCAAGTTAGGGGGCGGGATGGCTACACCTTC.

J is TRBJ1-3 and V is TRBV25-1; D unresolved. CDR3 length: 17 residues. V lost 3 bases and J 7 bases, leaving 22 bases between the germline ends. Germline lookup yields CDR1 MGHDK and CDR2 SYGVNS. The CDR3, as DNA: TGTGCCAGCAGTGACCCGCGGGCGGCAAGGTCGGGGAACACCATATATTTT. Protein sequence: CASSDPRAARSGNTIYF.

The J gene is TRBJ1-5, the V gene TRBV24-1; tentatively, D is TRBD1 (6 bases). Germline CDR1 is KGHDR and CDR2 is SFDVKD. Trimming took off 3 bases at V and 5 bases at J, with 16 bases between the two ends. This CDR3 comprises 16 residues. The CDR3 DNA reads TGTGCCACCAGTGATGAGGGGGGGGGTATCGATCAGCCCCAGCATTTT. This codes for CATSDEGGGIDQPQHF.

This chain links TRBV27 with TRBJ2-7, with TRBD1 identical over 7 bases. The germline CDR1 and CDR2 sequences are MNHEY and SMNVEV (reference sequence). Losses at the gene ends were 6 bases for V and 6 bases for J; bases not matched to a gene: 8. The CDR3 covers 13 residues. The CDR3 reads CASSSPDRVEQYF. As DNA, the CDR3 is TGTGCCAGCAGCTCACCCGACAGGGTCGAGCAGTACTTC.

The gene calls are TRBV11-2 and TRBJ1-6; tentatively, D is TRBD1 (5 bases). The V end was cut by 6 bases, the J end by 7 bases, with 10 bases between. CDR3 length: 13 amino acids. CDR1 SGHAT and CDR2 FQNNGV come from the germline V gene. The CDR3 DNA reads as TGTGCCAGCAGAGAACAGGTGAATTCACCCCTCCACTTT. Residues: CASREQVNSPLHF.

J is TRBJ1-2 and V is TRBV28, with TRBD1 matching over 7 bases. Trimming cost V 7 bases and J 5 bases; bases outside gene matches: 4. The V gene's germline CDR1 is MDHEN and CDR2 SYDVKM. This CDR3 is 12 amino acids long. CDR3 DNA sequence: TGTGCCAGCACCGAGACAGGGTATGGCTACACCTTC. This codes for CASTETGYGYTF.

The chain links TRBV6-9 to TRBJ1-1, with TRBD1 identical over 9 bases. Unmatched junction bases numbered 14, after V lost 9 bases and J lost 0 bases. CDR1 is MNHGY and CDR2 is SVAAGI in the germline V gene. This CDR3 is built from 17 residues. The CDR3 bases are TGTGCCAGGTTACAAATCGGACAGGGGAGAGTGAACACTGAAGCTTTCTTT. It translates to CARLQIGQGRVNTEAFF.

The chain is built from TRBV5-1 and TRBJ2-1; D ambiguous. The V end was cut by 2 bases, the J end by 0 bases, with 12 bases between. The CDR3 is 16 amino acids. Germline V CDR1 and CDR2: SGHRS, YFSETQ. DNA for the CDR3: TGCGCCAGCAGCTTCCTACAGTTGAGCTCCTACAATGAGCAGTTCTTC. Its translation: CASSFLQLSSYNEQFF.

The chain couples TRBV5-1 to TRBJ2-1; weak D call: TRBD1 (7 bases). Germline CDR1 SGHRS, CDR2 YFSETQ. The CDR3 is 17 residues long. V lost 4 bases to trimming and J lost 13 bases, with 30 bases between them. CDR3 DNA sequence: TGCGCCAGCAGCACCCCAAACAGACAGGGACTCATAGGGCCACAGTTCTTC. Translated: CASSTPNRQGLIGPQFF.

This clone appeared once. V and J are TRBV10-2 and TRBJ1-5; no reliable D call. Germline V gene sequence: CDR1 WSHSY, CDR2 SAAADI. The V end lost 3 bases, the J end lost 6 bases, and 12 bases lay between the germline ends. CDR3 size: 14 residues. The CDR3 nucleotides read TGCGCCAGCAGTGATCGAGGCTTGGGTCAGCCCCAGCATTTT. Amino acid sequence: CASSDRGLGQPQHF.

The chain carries TRBV7-9 and TRBJ2-7; possibly TRBD1 for D (6 bases). Germline V gene data show CDR1 as SEHNR and CDR2 as FQNEAQ (reference sequence). V lost 5 bases and J 6 bases, leaving 14 bases between the germline ends. The CDR3 runs 13 residues. CDR3 sequence reads: CASSLIQGFEQYF. The CDR3 region has the DNA TGTGCCAGCAGCCTTATACAGGGTTTCGAGCAGTACTTC.